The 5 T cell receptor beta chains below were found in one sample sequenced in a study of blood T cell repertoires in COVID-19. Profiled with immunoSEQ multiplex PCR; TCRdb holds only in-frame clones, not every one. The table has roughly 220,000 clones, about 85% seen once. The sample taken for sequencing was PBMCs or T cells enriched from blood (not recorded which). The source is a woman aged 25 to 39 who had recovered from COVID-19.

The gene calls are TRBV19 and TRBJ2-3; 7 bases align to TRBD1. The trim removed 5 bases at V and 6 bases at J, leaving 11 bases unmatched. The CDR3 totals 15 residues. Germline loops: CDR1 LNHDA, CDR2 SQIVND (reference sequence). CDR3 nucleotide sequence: TGTGCCAGTAGTGCAGGGGGTCCCCCACACGATACGCAGTATTTT. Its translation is CASSAGGPPHDTQYF.

CDR3 in DNA: TGCGCCAGCAGCCAAGGGGCAGGGGACCAGCCCCAGCATTTT. Amino acid sequence: CASSQGAGDQPQHF. The chain combines TRBV4-1 with TRBJ1-5, with TRBD1 as a possible D gene (6 bases). This CDR3 has 14 amino acids. Trimming pared 1 base from V and 7 bases from J, leaving 11 bases between. The V gene's germline CDR1 is MGHRA and CDR2 YSYEKL.

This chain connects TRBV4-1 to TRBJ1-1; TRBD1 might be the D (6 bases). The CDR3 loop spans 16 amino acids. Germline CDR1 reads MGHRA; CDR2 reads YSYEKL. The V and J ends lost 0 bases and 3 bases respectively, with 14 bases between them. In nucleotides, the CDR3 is TGCGCCAGCAGCCAAGATCCCAGGGGTGGGGACACTGAAGCTTTCTTT. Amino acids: CASSQDPRGGDTEAFF.

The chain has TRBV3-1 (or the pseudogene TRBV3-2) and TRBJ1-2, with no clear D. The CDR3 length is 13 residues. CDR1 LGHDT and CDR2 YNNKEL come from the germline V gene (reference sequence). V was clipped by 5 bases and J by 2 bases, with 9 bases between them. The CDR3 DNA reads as TGTGCCAGCAGCAAAACGGAGAACTATGGCTACACCTTC. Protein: CASSKTENYGYTF.

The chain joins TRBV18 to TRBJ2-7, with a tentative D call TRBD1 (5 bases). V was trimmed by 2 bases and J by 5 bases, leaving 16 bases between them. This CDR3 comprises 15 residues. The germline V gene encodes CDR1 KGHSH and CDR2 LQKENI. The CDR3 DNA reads TGTGCCAGCTCACCAATACAGGCCCTGACGAACGAGCAGTACTTC. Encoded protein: CASSPIQALTNEQYF. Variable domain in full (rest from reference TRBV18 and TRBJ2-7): NAGVMQNPRHLVRRRGQEARLRCSPMKGHSHVYWYRQLPEEGLKFMVYLQKENIIDESGMPKERFSAEFPKEGPSILRIQQVVRGDSAAYFCASSPIQALTNEQYFGPGTRLTVT.